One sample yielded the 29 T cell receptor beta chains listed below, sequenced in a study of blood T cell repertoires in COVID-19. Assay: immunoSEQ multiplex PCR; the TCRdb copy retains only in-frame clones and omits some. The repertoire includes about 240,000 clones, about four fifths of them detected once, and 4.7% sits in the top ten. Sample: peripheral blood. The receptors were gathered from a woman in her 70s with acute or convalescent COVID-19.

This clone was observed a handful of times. The CDR3 protein is CATSRGQATNSPLHF. The CDR3 coding sequence is TGTGCCACCAGCAGAGGACAGGCCACTAATTCACCCCTCCACTTT. The rearrangement joins TRBV15 to TRBJ1-6; tentatively, D is TRBD1 (6 bases). Germline CDR1 reads LNHNV; CDR2 reads YYDKDF (reference sequence). The CDR3 sequence is 15 residues long. V was trimmed by 1 base and J by 6 bases, leaving 10 bases between them.

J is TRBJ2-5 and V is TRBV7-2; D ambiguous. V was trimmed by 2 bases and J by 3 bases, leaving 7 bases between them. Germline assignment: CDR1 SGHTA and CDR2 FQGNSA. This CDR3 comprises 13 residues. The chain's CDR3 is CASSLNRKETQYF. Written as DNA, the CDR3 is TGTGCCAGCAGCTTAAACAGAAAAGAGACCCAGTACTTC.

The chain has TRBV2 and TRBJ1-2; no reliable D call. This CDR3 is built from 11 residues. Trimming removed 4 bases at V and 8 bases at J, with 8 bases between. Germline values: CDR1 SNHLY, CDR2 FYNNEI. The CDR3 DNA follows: TGTGCCAGCAGTGGAGGAGGAGGCTACACCTTC. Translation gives CASSGGGGYTF.

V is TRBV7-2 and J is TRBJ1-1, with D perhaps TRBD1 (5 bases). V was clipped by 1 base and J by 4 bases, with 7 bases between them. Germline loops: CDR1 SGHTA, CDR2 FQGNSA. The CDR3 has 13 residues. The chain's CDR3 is CASSLEGSTEAFF. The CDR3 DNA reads TGTGCCAGCAGCTTAGAGGGGTCCACTGAAGCTTTCTTT.

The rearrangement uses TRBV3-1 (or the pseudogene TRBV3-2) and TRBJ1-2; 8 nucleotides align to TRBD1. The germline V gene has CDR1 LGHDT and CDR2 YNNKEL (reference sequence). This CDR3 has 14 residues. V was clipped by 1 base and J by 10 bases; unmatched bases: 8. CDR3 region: CASSQVPGQDPYTF. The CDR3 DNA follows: TGTGCCAGCAGCCAAGTCCCGGGACAGGATCCCTACACCTTC.

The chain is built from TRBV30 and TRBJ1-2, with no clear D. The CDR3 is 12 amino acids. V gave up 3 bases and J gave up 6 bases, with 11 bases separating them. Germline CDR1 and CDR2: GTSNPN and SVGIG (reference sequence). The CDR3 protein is CAWRPREDGYTF. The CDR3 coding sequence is TGTGCCTGGAGGCCGAGAGAGGATGGCTACACCTTC.

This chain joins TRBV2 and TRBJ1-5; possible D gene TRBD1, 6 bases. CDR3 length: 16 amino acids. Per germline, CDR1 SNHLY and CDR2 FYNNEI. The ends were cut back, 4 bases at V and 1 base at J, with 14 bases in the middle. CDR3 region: CASSVQGGVSNQPQHF. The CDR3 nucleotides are TGTGCCAGCAGTGTACAGGGTGGTGTGAGCAATCAGCCCCAGCATTTT. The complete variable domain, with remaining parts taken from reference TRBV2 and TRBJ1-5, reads EPEVTQTPSHQVTQMGQEVILRCVPISNHLYFYWYRQILGQKVEFLVSFYNNEISEKSEIFDDQFSVERPDGSNFTLKIRSTKLEDSAMYFCASSVQGGVSNQPQHFGDGTRLSIL.

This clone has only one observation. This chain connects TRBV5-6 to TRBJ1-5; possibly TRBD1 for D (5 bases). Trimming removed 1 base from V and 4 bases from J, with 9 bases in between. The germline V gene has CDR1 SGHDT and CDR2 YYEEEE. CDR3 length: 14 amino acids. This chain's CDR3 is CASSLRQLNQPQHF. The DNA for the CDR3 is TGTGCCAGCAGCTTGAGACAGTTAAATCAGCCCCAGCATTTT.

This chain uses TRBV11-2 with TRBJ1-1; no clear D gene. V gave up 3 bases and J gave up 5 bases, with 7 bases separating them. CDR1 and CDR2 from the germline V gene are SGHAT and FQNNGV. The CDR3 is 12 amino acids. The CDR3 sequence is CASSFLITEAFF. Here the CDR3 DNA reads TGTGCCAGCAGCTTTCTAATTACTGAAGCTTTCTTT. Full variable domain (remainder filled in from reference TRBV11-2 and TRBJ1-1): EAGVAQSPRYKIIEKRQSVAFWCNPISGHATLYWYQQILGQGPKLLIQFQNNGVVDDSQLPKDRFSAERLKGVDSTLKIQPAKLEDSAVYLCASSFLITEAFFGQGTRLTVV.

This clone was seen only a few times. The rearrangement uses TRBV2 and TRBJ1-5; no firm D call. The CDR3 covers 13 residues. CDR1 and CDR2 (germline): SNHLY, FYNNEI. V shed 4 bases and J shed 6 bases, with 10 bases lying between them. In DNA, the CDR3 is TGTGCCAGCAGTGGGTCAGTCCTTCAGCCCCAGCATTTT. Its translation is CASSGSVLQPQHF.

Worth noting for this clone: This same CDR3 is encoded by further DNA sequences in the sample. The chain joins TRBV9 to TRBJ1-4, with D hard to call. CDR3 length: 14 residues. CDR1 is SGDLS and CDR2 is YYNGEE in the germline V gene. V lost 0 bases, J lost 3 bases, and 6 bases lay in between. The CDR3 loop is CASSVAVANEKLFF. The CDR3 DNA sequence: TGTGCCAGCAGCGTAGCCGTTGCTAATGAAAAACTGTTTTTT.

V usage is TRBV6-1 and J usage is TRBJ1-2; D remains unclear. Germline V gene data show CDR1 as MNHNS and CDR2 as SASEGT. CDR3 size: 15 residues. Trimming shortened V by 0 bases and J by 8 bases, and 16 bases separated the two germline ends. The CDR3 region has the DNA TGTGCCAGCAGTGAAGCCCCGGGAGTCCTTGAGGGCTACACCTTC. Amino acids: CASSEAPGVLEGYTF.

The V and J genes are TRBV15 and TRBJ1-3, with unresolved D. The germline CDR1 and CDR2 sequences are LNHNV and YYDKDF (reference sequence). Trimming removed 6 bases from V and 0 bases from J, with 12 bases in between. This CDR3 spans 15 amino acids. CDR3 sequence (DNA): TGTGCCACCAGAGGTGACTTCTACTCTGGAAACACCATATATTTT. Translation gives CATRGDFYSGNTIYF.

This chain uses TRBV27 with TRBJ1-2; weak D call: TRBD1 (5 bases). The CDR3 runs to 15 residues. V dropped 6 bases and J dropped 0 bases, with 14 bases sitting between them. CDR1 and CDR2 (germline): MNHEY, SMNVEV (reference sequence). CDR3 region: CASRSSGASNYGYTF. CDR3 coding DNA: TGTGCCAGCAGGAGTAGCGGGGCGTCTAACTATGGCTACACCTTC.

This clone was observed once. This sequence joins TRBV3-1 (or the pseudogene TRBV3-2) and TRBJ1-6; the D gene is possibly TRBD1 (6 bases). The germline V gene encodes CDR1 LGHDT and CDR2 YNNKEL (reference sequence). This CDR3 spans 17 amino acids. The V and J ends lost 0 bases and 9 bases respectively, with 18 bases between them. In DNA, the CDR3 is TGTGCCAGCAGCCAAGATGAACGGATACGAGGGGGTTCACCCCTCCACTTT. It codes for CASSQDERIRGGSPLHF.

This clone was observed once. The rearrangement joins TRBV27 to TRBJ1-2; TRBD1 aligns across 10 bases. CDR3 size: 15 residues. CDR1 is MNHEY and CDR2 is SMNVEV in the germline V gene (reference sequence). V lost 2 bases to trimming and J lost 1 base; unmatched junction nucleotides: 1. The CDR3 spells CASSLGQGVNYGYTF. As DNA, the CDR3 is TGTGCCAGCAGTTTAGGACAGGGGGTTAACTATGGCTACACCTTC.

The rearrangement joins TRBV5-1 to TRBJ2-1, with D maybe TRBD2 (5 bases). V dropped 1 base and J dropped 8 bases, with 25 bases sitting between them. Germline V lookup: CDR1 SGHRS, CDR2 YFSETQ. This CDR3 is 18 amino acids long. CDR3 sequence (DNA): TGCGCCAGCAGCTTGACGCCCACCGGCGGAGGACTCGGCGATGAGCAGTTCTTC. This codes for CASSLTPTGGGLGDEQFF.

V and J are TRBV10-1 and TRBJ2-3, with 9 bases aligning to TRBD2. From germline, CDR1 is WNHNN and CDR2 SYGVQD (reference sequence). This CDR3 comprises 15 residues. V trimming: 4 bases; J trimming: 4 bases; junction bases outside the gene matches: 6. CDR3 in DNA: TGCGCCAGCAGTGCGGAAGCGGGGGGTTCAGATACGCAGTATTTT. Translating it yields CASSAEAGGSDTQYF.

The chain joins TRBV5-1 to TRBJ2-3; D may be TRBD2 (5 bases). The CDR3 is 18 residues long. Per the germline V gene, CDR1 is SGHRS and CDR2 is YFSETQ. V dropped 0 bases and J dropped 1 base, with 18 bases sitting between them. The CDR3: CASSLAMSGGFRTDTQYF. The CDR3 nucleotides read TGCGCCAGCAGCTTGGCCATGAGCGGTGGGTTCCGCACAGATACGCAGTATTTT.

CDR3 nucleotides: TGTGCCAGCTCACCAAACGGGGACAGGGCACCCCTCCACTTT. Its translation is CASSPNGDRAPLHF. The V and J genes are TRBV18 and TRBJ1-6; 9 nucleotides line up with TRBD1. Losses at the gene ends were 2 bases for V and 11 bases for J; bases not matched to a gene: 4. The CDR3 spans 14 residues. The germline CDR1 and CDR2 sequences are KGHSH and LQKENI.

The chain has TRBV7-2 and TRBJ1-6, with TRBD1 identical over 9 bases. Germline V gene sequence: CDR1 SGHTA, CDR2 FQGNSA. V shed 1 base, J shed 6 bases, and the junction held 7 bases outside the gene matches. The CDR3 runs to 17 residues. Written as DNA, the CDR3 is TGTGCCAGCAGCTTAGAAAGGACAGGGGCAACTAATTCACCCCTCCACTTT. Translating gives CASSLERTGATNSPLHF.

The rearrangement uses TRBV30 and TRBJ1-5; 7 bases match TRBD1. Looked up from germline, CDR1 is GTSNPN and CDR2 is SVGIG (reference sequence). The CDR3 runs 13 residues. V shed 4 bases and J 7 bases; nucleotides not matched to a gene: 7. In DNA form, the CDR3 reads TGTGCCTGGACCACTCGACAGGGCCAGCCCCAGCATTTT. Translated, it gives CAWTTRQGQPQHF.

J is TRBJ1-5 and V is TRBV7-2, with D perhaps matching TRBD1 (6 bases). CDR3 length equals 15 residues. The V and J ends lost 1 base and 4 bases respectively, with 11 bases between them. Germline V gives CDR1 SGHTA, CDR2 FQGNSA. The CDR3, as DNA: TGTGCCAGCAGCTTAGTAGGGGGAGAAAATCAGCCCCAGCATTTT. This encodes CASSLVGGENQPQHF.

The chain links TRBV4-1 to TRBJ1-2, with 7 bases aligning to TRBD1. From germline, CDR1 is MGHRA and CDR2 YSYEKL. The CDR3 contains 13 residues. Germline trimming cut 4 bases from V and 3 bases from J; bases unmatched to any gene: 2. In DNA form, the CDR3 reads TGCGCCAGCAGCCCGCAGGGGGACTATGGCTACACCTTC. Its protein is CASSPQGDYGYTF.

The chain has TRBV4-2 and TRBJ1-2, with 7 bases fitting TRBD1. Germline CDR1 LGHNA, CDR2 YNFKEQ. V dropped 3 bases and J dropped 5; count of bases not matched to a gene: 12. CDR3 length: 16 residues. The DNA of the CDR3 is TGTGCCAGCAGCCAGGCCAAGGGGGCGAAGGTTTATGGCTACACCTTC. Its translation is CASSQAKGAKVYGYTF.

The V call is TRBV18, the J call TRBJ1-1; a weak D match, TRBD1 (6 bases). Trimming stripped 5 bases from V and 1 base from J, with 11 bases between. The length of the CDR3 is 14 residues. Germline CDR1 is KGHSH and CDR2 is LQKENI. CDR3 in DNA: TGTGCCAGCTCAGCGGTAGGGGGGAACACTGAAGCTTTCTTT. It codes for CASSAVGGNTEAFF.

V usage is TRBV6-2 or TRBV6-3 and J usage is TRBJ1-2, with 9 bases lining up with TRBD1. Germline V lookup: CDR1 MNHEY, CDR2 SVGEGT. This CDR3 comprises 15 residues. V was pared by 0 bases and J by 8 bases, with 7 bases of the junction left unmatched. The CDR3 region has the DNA TGTGCCAGCAGTTACTCCGGGACAGGGTTAGGAGGCTACACCTTC. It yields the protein CASSYSGTGLGGYTF.

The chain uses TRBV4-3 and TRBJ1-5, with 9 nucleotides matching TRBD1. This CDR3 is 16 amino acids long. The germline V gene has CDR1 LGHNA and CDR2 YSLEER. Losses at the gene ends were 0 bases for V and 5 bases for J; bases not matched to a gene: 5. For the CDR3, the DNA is TGCGCCAGCAGCCAAGAAGGGGGACAGGGCTATCAGCCCCAGCATTTT. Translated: CASSQEGGQGYQPQHF.

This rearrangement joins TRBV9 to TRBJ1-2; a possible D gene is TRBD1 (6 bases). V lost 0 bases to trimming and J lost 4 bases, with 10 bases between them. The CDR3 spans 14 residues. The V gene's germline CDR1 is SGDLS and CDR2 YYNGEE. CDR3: CASSVGAGAYGYTF. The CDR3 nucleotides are TGTGCCAGCAGCGTAGGGGCAGGGGCCTATGGCTACACCTTC.